Below are 4 T cell receptor beta chains sequenced from a single sample in a study of vaccination effects on CD4 cells after COVID-19. Sequencing used immunoSEQ multiplex PCR; TCRdb keeps in-frame clones, though not all of them. The sample lists some 36,000 clones; 68% were seen once. Having been cultured for around ten days, the cells underwent CD4+ T cell isolation. These receptors have no known antigen. This specimen consisted of CD4+ T cells from PBMCs cultured without peptide, obtained before COVID-19 vaccination. Receptors were obtained from a human donor who received a COVID-19 vaccine.

This clone was detected a few times. The V call is TRBV3-1 (or the pseudogene TRBV3-2), the J call TRBJ2-7; 10 nucleotides agree with TRBD2. The J segment lost 7 bases and the V segment lost 2 bases, leaving 11 bases of the junction unmatched. The germline V gene has CDR1 LGHDT and CDR2 YNNKEL (reference sequence). The CDR3 loop spans 16 amino acids. The CDR3 nucleotides are TGTGCCAGCAGCCAATTAGGAGCGGGAGGGCCGTGGGAGCAGTACTTC. It translates to CASSQLGAGGPWEQYF.

The V and J genes are TRBV30 and TRBJ2-5; the match to TRBD2 covers 12 bases. The germline V gene encodes CDR1 GTSNPN and CDR2 SVGIG (reference sequence). The CDR3 runs to 14 residues. V lost 1 base, J lost 5 bases, and 2 bases stayed unmatched. CDR3 coding DNA: TGTGCCTGGAGTGCTGGACTAGCGGGGGAGACCCAGTACTTC. It yields the protein CAWSAGLAGETQYF.

V and J are TRBV5-3 and TRBJ1-2; D uncertain. TRBV5-3 is flagged as an ORF with uncertain function. The CDR3 is 13 amino acids. Trimming removed 5 bases from V and 4 bases from J, with 12 bases in between. The CDR3 spells CARRRRNLYGYTF. CDR3 DNA: TGTGCCAGAAGGAGGCGTAACCTCTATGGCTACACCTTC.

The V and J genes are TRBV6-4 and TRBJ2-1; the match to TRBD2 covers 13 bases. Germline CDR1 and CDR2: MRHNA and SNTAGT. J gave up 5 bases and V 4 bases, and 2 bases lay outside the gene matches. This CDR3 is built from 15 residues. CDR3 loop: CASSAGTSGDNEQFF. The CDR3 bases are TGTGCCAGCAGTGCCGGGACTAGCGGGGACAATGAGCAGTTCTTC.